This is a list of T cell receptor beta chains from one sample in a study of blood T cell repertoires in COVID-19. The data were produced by immunoSEQ multiplex PCR, yet TCRdb's version contains in-frame clones alone and is incomplete. The sample records 300,000 to 450,000 clones, roughly 85% being singletons. The sample taken for sequencing was peripheral blood. The receptor source for this set is a woman aged 18-30 years with acute or convalescent COVID-19. Both conserved end residues are trimmed from each CDR3.

J gene: TRBJ2-7
CDR3 length: 15
V gene: TRBV9
CDR3 protein: ASSDSQRGGPGYEQY

J gene: TRBJ1-1
CDR3 length: 14
V gene: TRBV9
CDR3 protein: ASSGRGGLGNTEAF

J gene: TRBJ2-2
CDR3 length: 11
V gene: TRBV30
CDR3 protein: AYLGGTIGELF

J gene: TRBJ2-5
CDR3 length: 11
V gene: TRBV7-9
CDR3 protein: ASSLLEQETQY

J gene: TRBJ1-2
CDR3 length: 12
V gene: TRBV19
CDR3 protein: ASSIDQRAYGYT

J gene: TRBJ1-2
CDR3 length: 11
V gene: TRBV6-5
CDR3 protein: ASSYTDFYGYT

J gene: TRBJ1-2
CDR3 length: 12
V gene: TRBV6-5
CDR3 protein: ASSWTGGNYGYT

J gene: TRBJ2-3
CDR3 length: 15
V gene: TRBV24-1
CDR3 protein: ATSDETGAGGTDTQY

J gene: TRBJ2-5
CDR3 length: 11
V gene: TRBV27
CDR3 protein: ASGIGGGGTQY

J gene: TRBJ1-5
CDR3 length: 14
V gene: TRBV6-1
CDR3 protein: ASSEGGPWGNQPQH

J gene: TRBJ1-2
CDR3 length: 12
V gene: TRBV25-1
CDR3 protein: ASSGGVSNYGYT

J gene: TRBJ2-3
CDR3 length: 13
V gene: TRBV25-1
CDR3 protein: ASAKRDRGTDTQY

J gene: TRBJ2-5
CDR3 length: 11
V gene: TRBV28
CDR3 protein: ASNGGGQETQY

J gene: TRBJ2-2
CDR3 length: 13
V gene: TRBV19
CDR3 protein: ASMGQVWNTGELF

J gene: TRBJ1-2
CDR3 length: 10
V gene: TRBV28
CDR3 protein: ASSLNLYGYT

J gene: TRBJ2-7
CDR3 length: 13
V gene: TRBV6-5
CDR3 protein: ASRPGQGVSYEQY

J gene: TRBJ2-2
CDR3 length: 12
V gene: TRBV9
CDR3 protein: ASSSGHNTGELF

J gene: TRBJ2-5
CDR3 length: 10
V gene: TRBV5-4
CDR3 protein: ASSAGGNAQY

J gene: TRBJ2-3
CDR3 length: 15
V gene: TRBV10-3
CDR3 protein: AISESQSGGVTDTQY

J gene: TRBJ2-1
CDR3 length: 14
V gene: TRBV5-1
CDR3 protein: ASSFGLSARYNEQF

J gene: TRBJ1-1
CDR3 length: 14
V gene: TRBV27
CDR3 protein: ASSLNVLGQGFEAF

J gene: TRBJ2-5
CDR3 length: 12
V gene: TRBV16
CDR3 protein: ASSHIASRETQY

J gene: TRBJ1-1
CDR3 length: 12
V gene: TRBV5-1
CDR3 protein: ASSLGQGVTEAF

J gene: TRBJ1-2
CDR3 length: 12
V gene: TRBV30
CDR3 protein: AWSVQSINYGYT

J gene: TRBJ1-4
CDR3 length: 11
V gene: TRBV29-1
CDR3 protein: SAWGPTNEKLF

J gene: TRBJ1-5
CDR3 length: 9
V gene: TRBV12-5
CDR3 protein: ASGFSQPQH

J gene: TRBJ2-7
CDR3 length: 14
V gene: TRBV12-5
CDR3 protein: ASGLVVIERGYEQY

J gene: TRBJ1-6
CDR3 length: 15
V gene: TRBV19
CDR3 protein: ASSTGTGLAYNSPLH

J gene: TRBJ2-5
CDR3 length: 15
V gene: TRBV24-1
CDR3 protein: ATSDPYRTSGEETQY